Only a few counts were recorded for the clone carrying this TCR beta chain. Its antigen is unidentified. PCR employed 60 Vbeta and 13 Jbeta primers. Generated by immunoSEQ multiplex PCR, the TCRdb table keeps only in-frame clones and is missing some. The data contain around 120,000 clones, 75% to 90% of them seen just once; the ten biggest clones take up over 4.5%. The sample is drawn from a study of cytomegalovirus exposure and HLA in healthy donors. The CDR3 runs 16 residues. The germline V gene encodes CDR1 KGHSH and CDR2 LQKENI. V lost 2 bases and J lost 1; bases outside the gene matches: 6. Study-wide results and caveats: CMV antigen specificity of a few CMV-associated chains was confirmed in vitro. The Asian-associated ancestry cluster reportedly had fewer N-insertions than the roughly 700-donor mean in a later analysis.

What was sequenced was PBMCs. The sequence derives from a middle-aged woman in good health and CMV-seropositive. This sequence joins TRBV18 and TRBJ1-1; 8 nucleotides match TRBD1. CDR3 coding DNA: TGTGCCAGCTCACCAGCAGAGGGACAGGCGAACACTGAAGCTTTCTTT. Translating it yields CASSPAEGQANTEAFF.